This T cell receptor beta chain comes out of a study of naive and memory T cell subsets. Overall study findings and caveats: Over 95% of naive TCR sequences appeared only once, unlike memory subsets. The power law exponent of TCR abundance differed between naive and memory cells. A few larger clonotypes appeared in naive repertoires, especially CD8, possibly memory cells re-expressing CD45RA.

Separate alpha and beta amplification began at the second PCR step. Overnight CMV lysate stimulation of fresh PBMCs defined donor CMV status by CD4+ IFNgamma. Both TRBC1 and TRBC2 were covered by a beta constant-region primer of two equimolar oligonucleotides. The ligated cDNA underwent four PCR rounds using SP2 and nested alpha and beta constant-region primers. TCRdb independently ran MiXCR on the UMI-ligation and nested PCR reads; one entry per CDR3 protein. The sample comprises roughly 100,000 distinct CDR3 sequences, 14% of which are singletons, and around 2.8% rests with the top ten. Deletions cut 2 bases from V and 8 bases from J, with 11 bases between. This CDR3 has 13 amino acids. The germline gives CDR1 SGHRS, CDR2 YFSETQ. Comments on this clonotype: What it binds is unknown.

Input material: naive CD8+ T cells from blood. This sequence originates from a human donor in good health. The V call is TRBV5-1, the J call TRBJ2-4; D perhaps matches TRBD1 (5 bases). CDR3 coding DNA: TGCGCCAGCAGCTTCCCAGGGCAGGACATTCAGTACTTC. Translated, it gives CASSFPGQDIQYF.